The 9 T cell receptor beta chains given below trace back to one sample, sequenced in a study of metastatic and nonmetastatic thyroid tumors. MiXCR was used by TCRdb to re-call the PCR reads. This sample has roughly 57,000 clones, with approximately 20% found just once. No patient had received any treatment before thyroid surgery. What was sequenced was blood. Source of these receptors: a female donor with papillary thyroid cancer or a benign thyroid nodule (not recorded which). Some clones in this sample may be carry-over from other donors' samples.

The table lists this clone with many counts. This sequence joins TRBV7-3 and TRBJ2-2; TRBD2 agrees at 11 bases. J was trimmed by 6 bases and V by 0 bases; bases with no gene match: 0. The CDR3 covers 15 residues. The V gene's germline CDR1 is SGHTA and CDR2 FQGTGA. This CDR3 is CASSLTTSGAGELFF. CDR3 DNA sequence: TGTGCCAGCAGCTTAACGACTAGCGGGGCCGGGGAGCTGTTTTTT.

This clone was seen ten or more times. V and J are TRBV9 and TRBJ1-4; D is undetermined. Trimming took off 3 bases at V and 7 bases at J, with 13 bases between the two ends. This CDR3 region has 14 residues. Germline lookup yields CDR1 SGDLS and CDR2 YYNGEE. The CDR3 loop is CASSAFGSREKLFF. The CDR3 DNA reads TGTGCCAGCAGCGCTTTCGGGTCTCGTGAAAAACTGTTTTTT.

At least ten counts were recorded for this clone. V gene TRBV7-9 combines with J gene TRBJ2-7; 8 bases are a match to TRBD1. The V and J ends lost 3 bases and 13 bases, in that order; junction bases with no gene match: 8. Germline values: CDR1 SEHNR, CDR2 FQNEAQ (reference sequence). The length of the CDR3 is 12 residues. The CDR3 nucleotides are TGTGCCAGCAGCTTCCCAGGACAGGGTGGATACTTC. The encoded protein is CASSFPGQGGYF.

This clone showed up just a few times. The genes are TRBV12-3 or TRBV12-4 and TRBJ1-2, with 8 bases fitting TRBD1. Losses at the gene ends were 10 bases for V and 9 bases for J; bases not matched to a gene: 13. The CDR3 has 13 residues. For the CDR3, the DNA is TGTGCCACCGAGGGGGACAGGAGAGTATGCTACACCTTC. Its protein is CATEGDRRVCYTF.

This clone was observed many times. This chain connects TRBV30 to TRBJ1-1; D unresolved. Trimming pared 3 bases from V and 2 bases from J, leaving 7 bases between. Germline CDR1 is GTSNPN and CDR2 is SVGIG (reference sequence). This CDR3 has 12 residues. The CDR3 sequence is CAWSFPNTEAFF. CDR3 nucleotides: TGTGCCTGGAGCTTCCCAAACACTGAAGCTTTCTTT.

This clone was counted once. Germline and junction disagree at one end, which may indicate a read error. The chain recombines TRBV18 with TRBJ1-6; 8 positions match TRBD1. The CDR3 is 19 residues long. Germline V gene lookup returns CDR1 KGHSH and CDR2 LQKENI. The DNA of the CDR3 is TGTGCCAGCTCACCAACCTACGGGACAGGCTTCTCCTATAATTCACCCCACCACTTT. The encoded protein is CASSPTYGTGFSYNSPHHF. The full variable domain, its missing parts supplied by reference TRBV18 and TRBJ1-6, is NAGVMQNPRHLVRRRGQEARLRCSPMKGHSHVYWYRQLPEEGLKFMVYLQKENIIDESGMPKERFSAEFPKEGPSILRIQQVVRGDSAAYFCASSPTYGTGFSYNSPHHFGNGTRLTVT.

Worth noting for this clone: The conserved closing phenylalanine or tryptophan is absent in this CDR3, likely reflecting a read error. The DNA is omitted, as the CDR3 cannot be located on it reliably, and the CDR3 follows TCRdb's listing. The chain couples TRBV7-3 to TRBJ1-3; TRBD1, the table's D call, lacks a check against the DNA. The CDR3 adds up to 10 amino acids, both ends counted. Germline values: CDR1 SGHTA, CDR2 FQGTGA. CDR3 region: CASSLSIPTG.

This clone was recorded at least ten times. This chain joins TRBV6-1 and TRBJ1-3; D ambiguous. In germline, CDR1 is MNHNS, CDR2 SASEGT. Between the trimmed V and J ends, which lost 6 bases and 2 bases, there was a span of 14 bases. The CDR3 covers 15 residues. The CDR3 here is CASSQGPSTGNTIYF. CDR3 coding DNA: TGTGCCAGCAGCCAAGGGCCTTCAACTGGAAACACCATATATTTT.

Details on this clone: The junction shows a germline mismatch at one end, possibly a read error. V gene TRBV12-3 or TRBV12-4 combines with J gene TRBJ2-7; D remains ambiguous. The CDR3 runs to 15 residues. This chain's CDR3 is CASILSHKFSYEQYF. In DNA, the CDR3 is TGTGCCAGCATTTTATCTCACAAGTTCTCCTACGAGCAGTACTTC.